The rows below give T cell receptor beta chains drawn from one sample of a study of spatial heterogeneity in lung cancer. TCRdb ran MiXCR on the 5' RACE reads and lists one entry per CDR3 protein. The table has more than 20,000 distinct CDR3 sequences, roughly 4.5% seen once. The source was PBMCs, collected at surgery. These receptors originate from a male donor with early-stage non-small cell lung cancer. Both conserved end residues are part of each CDR3.

V gene: TRBV7-9
CDR3 protein: CASSFVPGLASTEQFF

V gene: TRBV6-5
CDR3 protein: CASSYAGGTYNEQFF

V gene: TRBV7-6
CDR3 protein: CASSLRQLSYEQYF

V gene: TRBV20-1
CDR3 protein: CSASGIPGTSSHEQYF

V gene: TRBV28
CDR3 protein: CASSLIRGTNEKLFF

V gene: TRBV2
CDR3 protein: CASLRPTGDYGYTF

V gene: TRBV6-5
CDR3 protein: CASSYSVNSPLHF

V gene: TRBV6-5
CDR3 protein: CASSPPGGIYEQYF

V gene: TRBV11-2
CDR3 protein: CASSLHPGRASYEQYF

V gene: TRBV14
CDR3 protein: CASSQDFLAGVTGELFF

V gene: TRBV28
CDR3 protein: CASMRAAITGELFF

V gene: TRBV20-1
CDR3 protein: CSAGKPGLAGETQYF

V gene: TRBV11-2
CDR3 protein: CASSLVAIGDTQYF

V gene: TRBV10-3
CDR3 protein: CAISDAGTSTDTQYF

V gene: TRBV5-1
CDR3 protein: CASSLVGGYTDTQYF

V gene: TRBV5-1
CDR3 protein: CASSSTSGTWNEQFF

V gene: TRBV21-1
CDR3 protein: CASSKWGRTSGRTDTQYF

V gene: TRBV20-1
CDR3 protein: CSATPGNSNQPQHF

V gene: TRBV20-1
CDR3 protein: CSAGGRGNQPQHF

V gene: TRBV5-1
CDR3 protein: CASGPGAPTYNEQFF

V gene: TRBV29-1
CDR3 protein: CSVLQGGNQPQHF

V gene: TRBV7-8
CDR3 protein: CASRVAVSSTGELFF

V gene: TRBV19
CDR3 protein: CASIRAGGLVGEQFF

V gene: TRBV7-7
CDR3 protein: CASSLGGRGGETQYF

V gene: TRBV7-6
CDR3 protein: CASSLREVETQYF

V gene: TRBV4-2
CDR3 protein: CASSQRQGARSEAFF

V gene: TRBV19
CDR3 protein: CASSTSTGSNSPLHF

V gene: TRBV5-1
CDR3 protein: CASSLRIQETQYF

V gene: TRBV5-1
CDR3 protein: CASSKGLAGGEQYF

V gene: TRBV12-3/TRBV12-4
CDR3 protein: CASSRGLGEQPQHF

V gene: TRBV6-2/TRBV6-3
CDR3 protein: CASSSRVPLNEQFF

V gene: TRBV28
CDR3 protein: CASSSRLGGQYF

V gene: TRBV27
CDR3 protein: CASSSGQGNTEAFF

V gene: TRBV29-1
CDR3 protein: CSVAVGTGAQETQYF

V gene: TRBV12-3/TRBV12-4
CDR3 protein: CASRYPPDTQYF

V gene: TRBV7-3
CDR3 protein: CASSELSGSSYNEQFF

V gene: TRBV5-4
CDR3 protein: CASSRQGAPGNTIYF

V gene: TRBV27
CDR3 protein: CASSDWTSGIGEQFF

V gene: TRBV28
CDR3 protein: CASSPGIYGYTF

V gene: TRBV19
CDR3 protein: CASSDGTGVYPQHF

V gene: TRBV6-6
CDR3 protein: CASTFHPFEKLFF

V gene: TRBV27
CDR3 protein: CASSSPTGRNTGELFF